The sequence of this T cell receptor (beta chain) was determined in a study of human T cells and chemical hapten exposure. Study results and limitations: Significantly more large CDR3 similarity clusters arose among expanded TCRs than among controls.

Individual cDNA molecules had unique molecular identifiers attached to them by the library. MiXCR was run by TCRdb on the RACE reads, yielding one entry per CDR3 protein. Here the sample spans tens of thousands of distinct CDR3 sequences, less than 11% being singletons. The germline V gene encodes CDR1 ENHRY and CDR2 SYGVKD. CDR3 length equals 16 residues. The V and J ends lost 4 bases and 8 bases, in that order; junction bases with no gene match: 10. This sample's time point: patch test 2, 6 weeks after DPC sensitization. Indicated treatment: therapeutic diphenylcyclopropenone sensitization with weekly scalp DPC. Non-pregnant alopecia patients aged 18 to 70, suitable for DPC therapy. This clonotype was counted many times. Its antigen is unknown.

The TCR originated in a woman in her fifties or sixties with alopecia areata. Some clones in this sample may be carry-over from other donors' samples. The sample in question was whole blood, obtained in connection with sensitization to the hapten diphenylcyclopropenone (DPC). The chain combines TRBV10-3 with TRBJ2-1; 11 bases are a match to TRBD2. The CDR3 DNA reads as TGTGCCATCAGTGGCAGCACTAGCGGGAGTGGGGATGAGCAGTTCTTC. Amino acids: CAISGSTSGSGDEQFF.